Detailed here is one T cell receptor beta chain. Using immunoSEQ multiplex PCR, the repertoire was profiled, and TCRdb retains in-frame clones only, with some absent. The data contain roughly 79,000 clones, 96% of them singletons. These data belong to a study of technical replicates of blood from a few donors. The CDR3 totals 15 residues. V lost 5 bases, J lost 1 base, and 14 bases lay in between. CDR1 and CDR2 (germline): SEHNR, FQNEAQ (reference sequence). Sequencing was done on a sample of T cells isolated from PBMCs. This clonotype originated in a human donor in good health. This rearrangement joins TRBV7-9 to TRBJ2-5; weak D call: TRBD1 (6 bases). CDR3 coding DNA: TGTGCCAGCAGCCTTATTCAGACAGGCCAAGAGACCCAGTACTTC. This sequence encodes CASSLIQTGQETQYF. The full variable domain, its missing parts supplied by reference TRBV7-9 and TRBJ2-5, is DTGVSQNPRHKITKRGQNVTFRCDPISEHNRLYWYRQTLGQGPEFLTYFQNEAQLEKSRLLSDRFSAERPKGSFSTLEIQRTEQGDSAMYLCASSLIQTGQETQYFGPGTRLLVL.